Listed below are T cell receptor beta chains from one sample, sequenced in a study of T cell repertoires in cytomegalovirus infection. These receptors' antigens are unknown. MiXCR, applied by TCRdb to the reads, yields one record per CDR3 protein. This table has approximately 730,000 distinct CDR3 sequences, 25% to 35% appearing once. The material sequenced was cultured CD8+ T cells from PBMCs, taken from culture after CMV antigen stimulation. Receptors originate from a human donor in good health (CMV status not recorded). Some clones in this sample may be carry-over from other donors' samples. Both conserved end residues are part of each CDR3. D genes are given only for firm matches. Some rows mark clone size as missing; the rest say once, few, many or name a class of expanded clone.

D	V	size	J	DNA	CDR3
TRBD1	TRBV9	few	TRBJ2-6	TGTGCCAGCAGCGAATACAGGGGGTCAGGGGCCAACGTCCTGACTTTC	CASSEYRGSGANVLTF
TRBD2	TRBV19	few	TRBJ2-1	TGTGCCAGTAGTATTGGTAGCGGGGGGCCCTACAATGAGCAGTTCTTC	CASSIGSGGPYNEQFF
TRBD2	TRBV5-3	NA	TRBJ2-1	TGTGCCAGCAGCTTGGAACTAGCGGGGTCAGATGAGCAGTTCTTC	CASSLELAGSDEQFF
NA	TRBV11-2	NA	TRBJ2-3	TGTGCCAGCAGCTCCTTGGGAGGGGGGCTTACAGATACGCAGTATTTT	CASSSLGGGLTDTQYF
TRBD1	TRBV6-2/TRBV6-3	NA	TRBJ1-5	TGTGCCAGCAGTCCCGGACAGGGCGGAGGGCGCAATCAGCCCCAGCATTTT	CASSPGQGGGRNQPQHF
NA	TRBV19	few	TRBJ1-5	TGTGCCAGTAGTGCCTCCAGGGTTAGCAATCAGCCCCAGCATTTT	CASSASRVSNQPQHF
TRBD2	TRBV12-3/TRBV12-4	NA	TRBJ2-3	TGTGCCAGCAGTCTTTTAGCGGGTTTTCGCACAGATACGCAGTATTTT	CASSLLAGFRTDTQYF
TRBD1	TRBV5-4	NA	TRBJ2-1	TGTGCCAGCAGGCTAGACAGGGGGATGTACAATGAGCAGTTCTTC	CASRLDRGMYNEQFF
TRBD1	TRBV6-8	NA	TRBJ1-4	TGTGCCAGCAGTCCCAAACCGGGACAGGGGGCTCCTGGGGATGAAAAACTGTTTTTT	CASSPKPGQGAPGDEKLFF
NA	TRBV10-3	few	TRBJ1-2	TGTGCCATCAGTGAGTCGATATCTCCTAACTATGGCTACACCTTC	CAISESISPNYGYTF
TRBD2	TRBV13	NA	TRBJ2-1	TGTGCCAGCAGCCCTGAGGTAGCGGGGGGGCCGAGTGAGCAGTTCTTC	CASSPEVAGGPSEQFF
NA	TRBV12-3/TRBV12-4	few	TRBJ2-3	TGTGCCAGCAACAAGGAAGCAGAGAGCACAGATACGCAGTATTTT	CASNKEAESTDTQYF
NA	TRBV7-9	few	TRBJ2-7	TGTGCCAGCAGCTCCACAAGGGGTTTCACCTACGAGCAGTACTTC	CASSSTRGFTYEQYF
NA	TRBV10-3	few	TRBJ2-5	TGTGCCATTGGGACAATATCGCAAGAGACCCAGTACTTC	CAIGTISQETQYF
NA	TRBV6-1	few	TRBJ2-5	TGTGCCAGCCACCCAGACAGGCTACCGTACCGCCAACAAGAGACCCAGTACTTC	CASHPDRLPYRQQETQYF
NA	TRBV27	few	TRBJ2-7	TGTGCCAGCAGTTTAAGGCAGGGCAACTCCTACGAGCAGTACTTC	CASSLRQGNSYEQYF
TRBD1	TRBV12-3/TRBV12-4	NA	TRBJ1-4	TGTGCCAGCAGTCGCCCTCCGGGACAGGGTGAAAAACTGTTATTT	CASSRPPGQGEKLLF